This TCR beta chain was identified in a study of yellow fever vaccine responses in identical twins. Study-wide findings and caveats: The T cell response to vaccination in identical twins was reportedly partly convergent and partly personalized.

TCRdb used MiXCR to reprocess the RT-PCR reads, holding one entry per CDR3 protein. The data show around 18,000 distinct CDR3 sequences, with approximately 78% seen just once and 1.8% held by the top ten. Comments on this clonotype: Its matching antigen is unknown.

The source was T cells from blood (PBMCs), unsorted or a sorted subset (not recorded which), collected before or after yellow fever vaccination (not recorded which). This receptor was obtained from a woman aged 18-29 years who received the yellow fever vaccine.

CDR3 amino acids: CASSLFISPTDTQYF. The CDR3, as DNA: TGTGCCAGCAGTTTATTTATTAGTCCCACAGATACGCAGTATTTT. The chain recombines TRBV28 with TRBJ2-3; D not certain. The germline gives CDR1 MDHEN, CDR2 SYDVKM. The CDR3 runs to 15 residues. V lost 1 base and J lost 2, with 10 bases in between.